The present TCR beta chain was sequenced within a study of T cell repertoires in cytomegalovirus infection. This clonotype was picked up many times. What it binds is unknown. Using its own MiXCR run on the reads, TCRdb lists one record per CDR3 protein. The repertoire holds about a million distinct CDR3 sequences, with roughly 30% as singletons. Trimming took 8 bases from V and 1 from J; bases not matched to a gene: 6. The CDR3 loop spans 16 amino acids. This chain joins TRBV12-3 or TRBV12-4 and TRBJ2-2, with 11 nucleotides matching TRBD1. The source is a human donor in good health (CMV status not recorded). Some clones in this sample may be carry-over from other donors' samples. Sequencing was performed on cultured CD8+ T cells from PBMCs, taken from culture after CMV antigen stimulation. CDR3 region: CASGQGANRNTGELFF. The CDR3 region has the DNA TGTGCCAGCGGACAGGGGGCGAATCGGAACACCGGGGAGCTGTTTTTT.